This T cell receptor (beta chain) originates from a study of T cells after yellow fever vaccination. For the study at large: Fractions with few cells were prepared using SMART-Seq v4 Ultra Low Input.

TCRdb re-analysed the 5' RACE reads in MiXCR, keeping a single row per CDR3 protein. Among about 260,000 distinct CDR3 sequences listed, 13% were seen once. In germline, CDR1 is SGHDN, CDR2 FVKESK. The CDR3 covers 15 residues. The J segment lost 5 bases and the V segment lost 1 base, leaving 5 bases of the junction unmatched. The genes are TRBV14 and TRBJ2-5; 9 nucleotides line up with TRBD1. The sequence derives from a man aged 30-40 years who received the YFV17D yellow fever vaccine. The input for sequencing was CD4+ T cells sorted from PBMCs, taken 45 days after the yellow fever booster vaccination. The CDR3 DNA reads TGTGCCAGCAGCCAAGGGACAGGGGTCGCGGAGACCCAGTACTTC. Translating it yields CASSQGTGVAETQYF.